This T cell receptor beta chain is from a study of PD-1 blockade in classical Hodgkin lymphoma. The overall study: It was nivolumab at 3 mg/kg, given intravenously every 2 weeks, that patients received. Study observations and caveats: Patients starting nivolumab less than 1 year after ASCT had lower diversity and were excluded from later analyses. Lower baseline TCR diversity marked trial partial responders and progressors. Healthy donors were reported to have higher baseline TCR diversity than newly diagnosed patients.

Sample time point: cycle 4 day 1 (C4D1), after five to seven weeks of nivolumab. There was relapse after autologous stem cell transplantation in every patient, and there was variation in brentuximab vedotin exposure. Magnetic negative selection purified CD4+ T cells from thawed PBMCs. Comment on this clone: Antigen: not known.

Measured with immunoSEQ multiplex PCR; TCRdb has only the in-frame clones, and not every one. Of fewer than 35,000 clones in the sample, about 80% were seen once. The source was CD4+ T cells from blood, collected before the fourth cycle of nivolumab. The origin of this receptor is a human donor with classical Hodgkin lymphoma.

The CDR3 bases are TGTGCCAGCAGCTTAAACCGAGCAGGGGCCAACGTCCTGACTTTC. Translation: CASSLNRAGANVLTF. The chain employs TRBV7-3 and TRBJ2-6; D gene ambiguous. V lost 1 base and J 4 bases, leaving 8 bases between the germline ends. The CDR3 is made up of 15 amino acids. Germline CDR1 reads SGHTA; CDR2 reads FQGTGA.